A selection of T cell receptor beta chains follows, all from one sample in a study of early T cells in non-severe SARS-CoV-2 infection. Each CDR3 protein is one row after TCRdb ran MiXCR on the 5' RACE reads. This table holds approximately 46,000 distinct CDR3 sequences, about 9.3% found once. The sample consisted of whole blood. The receptors originated from an adult who was a healthcare worker with PCR-confirmed SARS-CoV-2 infection or an uninfected control (not recorded which). CDR3s include the opening cysteine and the closing phenylalanine or tryptophan. A D gene is named only where the DNA matches it firmly. Clone size appears in some rows only: once, few, many, or a class for an expanded clone.

clone size: few
J gene: TRBJ2-2
V gene: TRBV28
D gene: -
CDR3 length: 15
CDR3 protein: CASSFVLPGTGELFF
CDR3 DNA: TGTGCCAGCAGTTTCGTGTTACCGGGGACCGGGGAGCTGTTTTTT

clone size: many
J gene: TRBJ2-1
V gene: TRBV6-6
D gene: -
CDR3 length: 15
CDR3 protein: CASIRGDSPGNEQFF
CDR3 DNA: TGTGCCAGCATAAGAGGGGACTCCCCCGGGAATGAGCAGTTCTTC

clone size: many
J gene: TRBJ1-6
V gene: TRBV20-1
D gene: -
CDR3 length: 13
CDR3 protein: CSARGDMNSPLHF
CDR3 DNA: TGCAGTGCTAGAGGGGACATGAATTCACCCCTCCACTTT

clone size: -
J gene: TRBJ2-7
V gene: TRBV6-1
D gene: -
CDR3 length: 13
CDR3 protein: CASSEGLVREQYF
CDR3 DNA: TGTGCCAGCAGTGAAGGACTAGTCCGCGAGCAGTACTTC

clone size: many
J gene: TRBJ2-7
V gene: TRBV12-3/TRBV12-4
D gene: -
CDR3 length: 13
CDR3 protein: CASSSGPAYEQYF
CDR3 DNA: TGTGCCAGCAGTTCGGGACCCGCCTACGAGCAGTACTTC

clone size: many
J gene: TRBJ2-3
V gene: TRBV25-1
D gene: -
CDR3 length: 14
CDR3 protein: CASSESGTAYTQYF
CDR3 DNA: TGTGCCAGCAGTGAATCTGGAACAGCCTATACGCAGTATTTT

clone size: few
J gene: TRBJ2-7
V gene: TRBV29-1
D gene: -
CDR3 length: 10
CDR3 protein: CSVPSVEQYF
CDR3 DNA: TGCAGCGTTCCCAGCGTCGAGCAGTACTTC

clone size: many
J gene: TRBJ2-3
V gene: TRBV9
D gene: TRBD1
CDR3 length: 16
CDR3 protein: CASSWPPQGDQDTQYF
CDR3 DNA: TGTGCCAGCAGCTGGCCCCCCCAGGGGGACCAAGATACGCAGTATTTT

clone size: many
J gene: TRBJ2-5
V gene: TRBV20-1
D gene: TRBD2
CDR3 length: 15
CDR3 protein: CSARDREESGETQYF
CDR3 DNA: TGCAGTGCTAGAGATCGGGAGGAATCGGGAGAGACCCAGTACTTC

clone size: few
J gene: TRBJ2-2
V gene: TRBV7-3
D gene: TRBD2
CDR3 length: 14
CDR3 protein: CASGSGGDTGELFF
CDR3 DNA: TGTGCCAGCGGTTCCGGGGGGGACACCGGGGAGCTGTTTTTT

clone size: many
J gene: TRBJ2-3
V gene: TRBV12-3/TRBV12-4
D gene: -
CDR3 length: 13
CDR3 protein: CASTWGGTDTQYF
CDR3 DNA: TGTGCCAGCACCTGGGGTGGCACAGATACGCAGTATTTT

clone size: -
J gene: TRBJ2-2
V gene: TRBV5-6
D gene: TRBD2
CDR3 length: 18
CDR3 protein: CASSLAYSGRAYAGELFF
CDR3 DNA: TGTGCCAGCAGCTTGGCCTACAGCGGGAGGGCCTACGCCGGGGAGCTGTTTTTT

clone size: few
J gene: TRBJ2-5
V gene: TRBV7-2
D gene: -
CDR3 length: 14
CDR3 protein: CASSLGRYQETQYF
CDR3 DNA: TGTGCCAGCAGCCTAGGGCGGTACCAAGAGACCCAGTACTTC

clone size: many
J gene: TRBJ1-2
V gene: TRBV5-4
D gene: -
CDR3 length: 15
CDR3 protein: CASSAGGALEWGYTF
CDR3 DNA: TGTGCCAGCAGCGCAGGCGGGGCGTTAGAGTGGGGCTACACCTTC

clone size: many
J gene: TRBJ2-1
V gene: TRBV28
D gene: -
CDR3 length: 13
CDR3 protein: CASSRTGYNEQFF
CDR3 DNA: TGTGCCAGCAGTCGAACAGGGTACAATGAGCAGTTCTTC

clone size: -
J gene: TRBJ2-4
V gene: TRBV28
D gene: TRBD2
CDR3 length: 12
CDR3 protein: CASNSGIGIQYF
CDR3 DNA: TGTGCCAGCAATAGCGGGATTGGCATTCAGTACTTC

clone size: -
J gene: TRBJ2-5
V gene: TRBV5-8
D gene: -
CDR3 length: 17
CDR3 protein: CASSSLTHRRYQETQYF
CDR3 DNA: TGTGCCAGCAGCTCACTCACCCACCGCCGGTACCAAGAGACCCAGTACTTC

clone size: many
J gene: TRBJ2-3
V gene: TRBV20-1
D gene: TRBD1
CDR3 length: 13
CDR3 protein: CSAQRDRKNTQYF
CDR3 DNA: TGCAGTGCCCAAAGGGACAGGAAAAATACGCAGTATTTT

clone size: many
J gene: TRBJ2-1
V gene: TRBV9
D gene: TRBD2
CDR3 length: 19
CDR3 protein: CASSPGGLAGLLSYNEQFF
CDR3 DNA: TGTGCCAGCAGCCCCGGTGGGCTAGCGGGTCTCCTCTCCTACAATGAGCAGTTCTTC

clone size: -
J gene: TRBJ1-5
V gene: TRBV19
D gene: -
CDR3 length: 14
CDR3 protein: CASSNPGDHQPQHF
CDR3 DNA: TGTGCCAGTAGTAACCCAGGGGACCATCAGCCCCAGCATTTT

clone size: few
J gene: TRBJ2-7
V gene: TRBV5-1
D gene: TRBD1
CDR3 length: 16
CDR3 protein: CASSLGLRTGGAEQYF
CDR3 DNA: TGCGCCAGCAGCTTGGGTCTCCGGACAGGGGGCGCCGAGCAGTACTTC

clone size: -
J gene: TRBJ2-6
V gene: TRBV10-3
D gene: -
CDR3 length: 17
CDR3 protein: CATIPGPVFSGANVLTF
CDR3 DNA: TGTGCCACCATACCGGGACCAGTCTTCTCTGGGGCCAACGTCCTGACTTTC

clone size: many
J gene: TRBJ2-6
V gene: TRBV12-3/TRBV12-4
D gene: -
CDR3 length: 15
CDR3 protein: CASRIQGSGANVLTF
CDR3 DNA: TGTGCCAGCAGGATACAGGGCTCTGGGGCCAACGTCCTGACTTTC

clone size: -
J gene: TRBJ2-5
V gene: TRBV7-8
D gene: TRBD1
CDR3 length: 15
CDR3 protein: CASSALGDRQETQYF
CDR3 DNA: TGTGCCAGCAGCGCCCTAGGGGACAGACAAGAGACCCAGTACTTC

clone size: -
J gene: TRBJ2-5
V gene: TRBV4-3
D gene: -
CDR3 length: 14
CDR3 protein: CASSQGGQTETQYF
CDR3 DNA: TGCGCCAGCAGCCAAGGAGGGCAGACGGAGACCCAGTACTTC

clone size: many
J gene: TRBJ2-1
V gene: TRBV28
D gene: -
CDR3 length: 17
CDR3 protein: CASSSAATASSYNEQFF
CDR3 DNA: TGTGCCAGCAGCTCTGCTGCGACAGCAAGCTCCTACAATGAGCAGTTCTTC

clone size: many
J gene: TRBJ1-5
V gene: TRBV10-3
D gene: TRBD1
CDR3 length: 17
CDR3 protein: CAISSRQGTGTNQPQHF
CDR3 DNA: TGTGCCATCAGCTCTCGCCAGGGGACAGGGACGAATCAGCCCCAGCATTTT

clone size: many
J gene: TRBJ2-1
V gene: TRBV20-1
D gene: -
CDR3 length: 15
CDR3 protein: CSARAGARIFNEQFF
CDR3 DNA: TGCAGTGCTAGGGCGGGGGCGCGAATTTTCAATGAGCAGTTCTTC

clone size: many
J gene: TRBJ2-1
V gene: TRBV27
D gene: -
CDR3 length: 16
CDR3 protein: CASSLSGGSSYNEQFF
CDR3 DNA: TGTGCCAGCAGTTTATCTGGCGGAAGCTCCTACAATGAGCAGTTCTTC

clone size: -
J gene: TRBJ2-2
V gene: TRBV6-2/TRBV6-3
D gene: -
CDR3 length: 18
CDR3 protein: CVSSPLGKLLMPTGELFF
CDR3 DNA: TGTGTCAGCAGCCCCCTCGGAAAGCTTTTGATGCCCACCGGGGAGCTGTTTTTT

clone size: few
J gene: TRBJ2-3
V gene: TRBV20-1
D gene: -
CDR3 length: 13
CDR3 protein: CSADTGEADTQYF
CDR3 DNA: TGCAGTGCTGACACAGGGGAGGCAGATACGCAGTATTTT

clone size: many
J gene: TRBJ2-1
V gene: TRBV20-1
D gene: TRBD2
CDR3 length: 15
CDR3 protein: CSARDGFGGYNEQFF
CDR3 DNA: TGCAGTGCTAGAGATGGTTTCGGGGGGTACAATGAGCAGTTCTTC

clone size: many
J gene: TRBJ2-6
V gene: TRBV5-4
D gene: -
CDR3 length: 15
CDR3 protein: CASSLGLSGANVLTF
CDR3 DNA: TGTGCCAGCAGCTTGGGTCTCTCTGGGGCCAACGTCCTGACTTTC

clone size: -
J gene: TRBJ2-3
V gene: TRBV4-3
D gene: TRBD1
CDR3 length: 18
CDR3 protein: CASSQDAPGQGLTDTQYF
CDR3 DNA: TGCGCCAGCAGCCAAGATGCCCCGGGACAGGGACTCACAGATACGCAGTATTTT

clone size: many
J gene: TRBJ2-3
V gene: TRBV12-3/TRBV12-4
D gene: TRBD1
CDR3 length: 14
CDR3 protein: CASSLGNRGATQYF
CDR3 DNA: TGTGCCAGCAGTTTAGGGAACAGGGGAGCTACGCAGTATTTT

clone size: medium-sized
J gene: TRBJ1-1
V gene: TRBV7-2
D gene: -
CDR3 length: 13
CDR3 protein: CASSLIGGREAFF
CDR3 DNA: TGTGCCAGCAGCTTAATAGGGGGGCGCGAAGCTTTCTTT

clone size: many
J gene: TRBJ2-2
V gene: TRBV3-1
D gene: TRBD2
CDR3 length: 17
CDR3 protein: CASSQGAGGQFTGELFF
CDR3 DNA: TGTGCCAGCAGCCAAGGGGCGGGAGGGCAATTCACCGGGGAGCTGTTTTTT

clone size: few
J gene: TRBJ2-2
V gene: TRBV12-3/TRBV12-4
D gene: -
CDR3 length: 15
CDR3 protein: CASSSRTPNTGELFF
CDR3 DNA: TGTGCCAGCAGTTCCCGGACACCCAACACCGGGGAGCTGTTTTTT

clone size: many
J gene: TRBJ2-1
V gene: TRBV12-3/TRBV12-4
D gene: TRBD1
CDR3 length: 15
CDR3 protein: CASSPTGSSYNEQFF
CDR3 DNA: TGTGCCAGCAGCCCGACAGGGAGCTCCTACAATGAGCAGTTCTTC

clone size: -
J gene: TRBJ1-1
V gene: TRBV7-2
D gene: -
CDR3 length: 13
CDR3 protein: CASSLQWNTEAFF
CDR3 DNA: TGTGCCAGCAGCTTACAGTGGAACACTGAAGCTTTCTTT

clone size: many
J gene: TRBJ1-5
V gene: TRBV28
D gene: TRBD1
CDR3 length: 15
CDR3 protein: CASTPTGQGHQPQHF
CDR3 DNA: TGTGCCAGCACCCCGACGGGACAGGGGCATCAGCCCCAGCATTTT

clone size: -
J gene: TRBJ2-2
V gene: TRBV20-1
D gene: TRBD2
CDR3 length: 18
CDR3 protein: CSARVEGLAGGNTGELFF
CDR3 DNA: TGCAGTGCTAGAGTGGAGGGACTAGCGGGCGGTAACACCGGGGAGCTGTTTTTT

clone size: many
J gene: TRBJ2-2
V gene: TRBV5-1
D gene: -
CDR3 length: 13
CDR3 protein: CASSLSQAGELFF
CDR3 DNA: TGCGCCAGCAGCTTGAGTCAGGCCGGGGAGCTGTTTTTT

clone size: many
J gene: TRBJ2-7
V gene: TRBV7-3
D gene: -
CDR3 length: 13
CDR3 protein: CASSRGPAGEQYF
CDR3 DNA: TGTGCCAGCAGCCGGGGACCGGCGGGGGAGCAGTACTTC

clone size: many
J gene: TRBJ2-3
V gene: TRBV28
D gene: -
CDR3 length: 14
CDR3 protein: CASSLGGATDTQYF
CDR3 DNA: TGTGCCAGCAGTTTGGGGGGAGCCACAGATACGCAGTATTTT

clone size: -
J gene: TRBJ1-1
V gene: TRBV29-1
D gene: TRBD1
CDR3 length: 12
CDR3 protein: CSVDGQGYEAFF
CDR3 DNA: TGCAGCGTTGACGGACAGGGCTATGAAGCTTTCTTT

clone size: large
J gene: TRBJ1-5
V gene: TRBV20-1
D gene: -
CDR3 length: 11
CDR3 protein: CSAGINQPQHF
CDR3 DNA: TGCAGTGCTGGTATTAATCAGCCCCAGCATTTT

clone size: -
J gene: TRBJ2-1
V gene: TRBV6-2/TRBV6-3
D gene: -
CDR3 length: 12
CDR3 protein: CAAAFQPNEQFF
CDR3 DNA: TGTGCCGCAGCTTTCCAACCCAATGAGCAGTTCTTC

clone size: many
J gene: TRBJ2-3
V gene: TRBV20-1
D gene: -
CDR3 length: 14
CDR3 protein: CSARFTTSTDTQYF
CDR3 DNA: TGCAGTGCTAGGTTCACCACTAGCACAGATACGCAGTATTTT

clone size: few
J gene: TRBJ1-4
V gene: TRBV7-2
D gene: -
CDR3 length: 16
CDR3 protein: CASSFSPGPSGEKLFF
CDR3 DNA: TGTGCCAGCAGCTTTTCCCCTGGGCCGTCTGGTGAAAAACTGTTTTTT